Following are 3 T cell receptor beta chains from one sample sequenced in a study of T cell therapy after organ transplantation. Antigens for these TCRs are unknown. Libraries were prepared by immunoSEQ multiplex PCR; TCRdb keeps only in-frame clonotypes and omits some of them. The data show 50,000 or so clones, 94% seen once. The sample was CD8+ T cells from blood, taken before autologous CMV-specific T cell therapy. The receptors derive from a human patient who had received a solid organ transplant and had CMV disease.

The count of this clone is one. CDR3 nucleotides: TGTGCCAGCAGACAGGTCGGGTCGTACCAAGAGACCCAGTACTTC. It codes for CASRQVGSYQETQYF. The chain recombines TRBV6-1 with TRBJ2-5; possibly TRBD1 for D (5 bases). Germline CDR1 and CDR2: MNHNS and SASEGT. Trimming took off 6 bases at V and 0 bases at J, with 14 bases between the two ends. The CDR3 contains 15 residues.

The gene calls are TRBV19 and TRBJ1-1; a possible D gene is TRBD1 (6 bases). Trimming removed 7 bases at V and 0 bases at J, with 18 bases between. The germline gives CDR1 LNHDA, CDR2 SQIVND (reference sequence). The CDR3 runs to 16 residues. Written as DNA, the CDR3 is TGTGCCAGTACCCTTACAGGGCATTACATGAACACTGAAGCTTTCTTT. Its protein product is CASTLTGHYMNTEAFF.

The rearrangement joins TRBV9 to TRBJ2-1; 7 positions match TRBD1. The V segment lost 4 bases and the J segment 5 bases; nucleotides outside the gene matches: 12. Germline-derived CDR1 and CDR2 are SGDLS and YYNGEE. This CDR3 has 16 amino acids. The CDR3 sequence: CASSTRQGIKDNEQFF. CDR3 DNA: TGTGCCAGCAGCACCCGACAGGGAATAAAGGACAATGAGCAGTTCTTC.